These 31 T cell receptor beta chains were all obtained from the same sample, sequenced in a study of blood T cell repertoires in COVID-19. Method: immunoSEQ multiplex PCR; TCRdb's copy keeps in-frame clones and lacks some. The sample yields 250,000 to 350,000 clones, roughly 90% seen once. Sequenced sample: peripheral blood. Every receptor here comes from a man between 18 and 29 years old who had recovered from COVID-19.

This chain connects TRBV9 to TRBJ2-3; a possible D gene is TRBD2 (6 bases). Germline V CDR1 and CDR2: SGDLS, YYNGEE. The CDR3 consists of 14 residues. V shed 4 bases and J shed 2 bases, with 11 bases lying between them. The CDR3 reads CASSPGRPTDTQYF. CDR3 nucleotide sequence: TGTGCCAGCAGCCCGGGGAGGCCCACAGATACGCAGTATTTT.

In DNA form, the CDR3 reads TGTGCCAGCGGCCTCCCCGGACTAGGATCCTACGAGCAGTACTTC. Residues: CASGLPGLGSYEQYF. V usage is TRBV7-2 and J usage is TRBJ2-7, with 7 bases aligning to TRBD2. Looked up from germline, CDR1 is SGHTA and CDR2 is FQGNSA. CDR3 length: 15 amino acids. The V and J ends lost 8 bases and 1 base, in that order; junction bases with no gene match: 11.

Only a few counts were recorded for this clone. This chain uses TRBV2 with TRBJ2-7; D is perhaps TRBD2 (5 bases). Trimming cost V 8 bases and J 4 bases, with 12 bases left between them. This CDR3 has 12 residues. Germline CDR1 SNHLY, CDR2 FYNNEI. DNA for the CDR3: TGTGCCAGCGGGAGTTTGACGTACGAGCAGTACTTC. Protein product: CASGSLTYEQYF.

The chain joins TRBV18 to TRBJ1-6; 8 bases match TRBD1. V gave up 4 bases and J gave up 10 bases; unmatched junction bases: 9. The CDR3 totals 15 residues. In germline, CDR1 is KGHSH, CDR2 LQKENI. The CDR3 spells CASSLFDDRGSPLHF. The CDR3 DNA reads TGTGCCAGCTCACTTTTTGATGACAGGGGCTCACCCCTCCACTTT.

This rearrangement joins TRBV24-1 to TRBJ2-7, with 16 bases that match TRBD2. V was clipped by 3 bases and J by 2 bases; unmatched bases: 6. Germline CDR1 reads KGHDR; CDR2 reads SFDVKD. The CDR3 spans 18 residues. The CDR3 here is CATSDTGTSGRGAYEQYF. CDR3 bases: TGTGCCACCAGTGATACCGGGACTAGCGGGAGGGGAGCCTACGAGCAGTACTTC.

The chain has TRBV12-3 or TRBV12-4 and TRBJ1-1; D is unclear. This CDR3 has 13 residues. V was shortened by 6 bases and J by 0 bases, with 8 bases between the two germline ends. CDR3 in amino acids: CASSPGMNTEAFF. The CDR3 region has the DNA TGTGCCAGCAGCCCCGGGATGAACACTGAAGCTTTCTTT.

The gene calls are TRBV4-1 and TRBJ2-1, with D possibly TRBD2 on 5 matching bases. Per germline, CDR1 MGHRA and CDR2 YSYEKL. The length of the CDR3 is 12 residues. Trimming took off 4 bases at V and 10 bases at J, with 11 bases between the two ends. CDR3 in DNA: TGCGCCAGCAGCCGTCCTCCGGGGGAGCAGTTCTTC. Its protein product is CASSRPPGEQFF.

J is TRBJ1-3 and V is TRBV9; 7 nucleotides agree with TRBD1. This CDR3 is 16 amino acids long. V was pared by 0 bases and J by 3 bases, with 6 bases of the junction left unmatched. Germline CDR1 and CDR2: SGDLS and YYNGEE. DNA for the CDR3: TGTGCCAGCAGCGTAGTAGGAGGGGGCAGTGGAAACACCATATATTTT. This encodes CASSVVGGGSGNTIYF.

The V gene is TRBV18, the J gene TRBJ1-1, with a weak D call TRBD1 (6 bases). Trimming took 3 bases from V and 7 from J, leaving 12 bases between them. The CDR3 is made up of 13 amino acids. Per germline, CDR1 KGHSH and CDR2 LQKENI. Here the CDR3 reads CASSPGRGSEAFF. CDR3 in DNA: TGTGCCAGCTCACCGGGCAGGGGAAGTGAAGCTTTCTTT.

As concerns this clone: This sample also contains other DNA sequences that code for the same CDR3. The chain has TRBV12-3 or TRBV12-4 and TRBJ2-5; D remains unclear. This CDR3 spans 11 amino acids. Trimming stripped 3 bases from V and 5 bases from J, with 4 bases between. CDR3 DNA sequence: TGTGCCAGCAGTTTCGGTGAGACCCAGTACTTC. It yields the protein CASSFGETQYF.

J is TRBJ1-3 and V is TRBV4-1; TRBD1 agrees at 7 bases. The germline V gene has CDR1 MGHRA and CDR2 YSYEKL. There are 15 residues in the CDR3. Trimming removed 1 base from V and 8 bases from J; junction bases left unmatched: 8. The CDR3 nucleotides read TGCGCCAGCAGCCAAGTCGGAGGGGGCGGAGACACCATATATTTT. Translated, it gives CASSQVGGGGDTIYF.

The chain carries TRBV9 and TRBJ2-1, with 9 bases matching TRBD1. The CDR3 consists of 15 residues. With V trimmed by 4 bases and J by 2 bases, 4 bases remained unmatched. CDR1 is SGDLS and CDR2 is YYNGEE in the germline V gene. The CDR3 sequence is CASSLGQGPYNEQFF. Here the CDR3 DNA reads TGTGCCAGCAGCCTTGGACAGGGGCCCTACAATGAGCAGTTCTTC.

The chain uses TRBV10-3 and TRBJ1-1; 11 bases line up with TRBD1. V dropped 10 bases and J dropped 5; count of bases not matched to a gene: 15. The CDR3 covers 16 residues. CDR1 is ENHRY, CDR2 SYGVKD, per germline. CDR3 in amino acids: CATGRDGQGAFTEAFF. The CDR3 DNA follows: TGTGCCACCGGGAGGGATGGACAGGGGGCATTTACTGAAGCTTTCTTT.

This clone was found once. This chain links TRBV6-2 or TRBV6-3 with TRBJ2-2; perhaps TRBD1 as D (6 bases). Germline V lookup: CDR1 MNHEY, CDR2 SVGEGT. V was pared by 5 bases and J by 6 bases, with 16 bases between. The CDR3 loop spans 15 amino acids. The CDR3 nucleotides read TGTGCCAGCAGTGAGTTGGACAGTTCGGCCGGGGAGCTGTTTTTT. Encoded protein: CASSELDSSAGELFF.

This clone was detected once. The chain employs TRBV6-5 and TRBJ1-4; D not resolved. There are 16 residues in the CDR3. V was cut by 2 bases and J by 5 bases, with 15 bases left in between. CDR1 and CDR2 from the germline V gene are MNHEY and SVGAGI. CDR3 residues: CASSYQPGLLNEKLFF. The CDR3 DNA reads as TGTGCCAGCAGTTACCAACCCGGACTCTTAAATGAAAAACTGTTTTTT.

This sequence joins TRBV19 and TRBJ1-5; TRBD1 is a possible D gene (6 bases). Germline assignment: CDR1 LNHDA and CDR2 SQIVND (reference sequence). The CDR3 runs to 15 residues. Trimming took 8 bases from V and 3 from J, leaving 17 bases between them. For the CDR3, the DNA is TGTGCCAGTCTACCCCAGGGGAGGGACAATCAGCCCCAGCATTTT. Its protein is CASLPQGRDNQPQHF.

The chain joins TRBV3-1 (or the pseudogene TRBV3-2) to TRBJ2-1, with TRBD2 as a possible D gene (6 bases). Trimming took off 1 base at V and 9 bases at J, with 13 bases between the two ends. This CDR3 comprises 14 residues. CDR1 is LGHDT, CDR2 YNNKEL, per germline (reference sequence). The CDR3 DNA sequence: TGTGCCAGCAGCCAAGTGGGAGGACTCACTGAGCAGTTCTTC. Residues: CASSQVGGLTEQFF.

The V and J genes are TRBV6-5 and TRBJ1-2, with D hard to call. The V gene's germline CDR1 is MNHEY and CDR2 SVGAGI. Trimming took off 6 bases at V and 0 bases at J, with 14 bases between the two ends. The CDR3 is 15 amino acids. The CDR3 DNA is TGTGCCAGCAGACTGGAGGGAGCGACTAACTATGGCTACACCTTC. The encoded protein is CASRLEGATNYGYTF.

V and J are TRBV27 and TRBJ2-6, with 7 positions matching TRBD1. The CDR3 loop spans 18 amino acids. The germline CDR1 and CDR2 sequences are MNHEY and SMNVEV (reference sequence). With V trimmed by 3 bases and J by 4 bases, 12 bases remained unmatched. This CDR3 is CASSFGYTGVSGANVLTF. CDR3 DNA sequence: TGTGCCAGCAGTTTCGGGTACACAGGGGTCTCAGGGGCCAACGTCCTGACTTTC.

Only a few counts were recorded for this clone. CDR3 nucleotide sequence: TGTGCCAGCAGCTCACGGACTAGCGGGACGTACTACGAGCAGTACTTC. Translation gives CASSSRTSGTYYEQYF. The chain joins TRBV9 to TRBJ2-7, with 12 bases that match TRBD2. J was trimmed by 3 bases and V by 4 bases; bases with no gene match: 8. Looked up from germline, CDR1 is SGDLS and CDR2 is YYNGEE. This CDR3 has 16 amino acids. The variable domain in full, completed from reference TRBV9 and TRBJ2-7, reads DSGVTQTPKHLITATGQRVTLRCSPRSGDLSVYWYQQSLDQGLQFLIQYYNGEERAKGNILERFSAQQFPDLHSELNLSSLELGDSALYFCASSSRTSGTYYEQYFGPGTRLTVT.

V usage is TRBV19 and J usage is TRBJ2-3; maybe TRBD2 (6 bases). The CDR3 runs to 15 residues. Germline lookup yields CDR1 LNHDA and CDR2 SQIVND (reference sequence). Trimming removed 5 bases from V and 0 bases from J, with 12 bases in between. DNA of the CDR3: TGTGCCAGTAGTGGTAGCGGCTCGAGCACAGATACGCAGTATTTT. Translated: CASSGSGSSTDTQYF.

This chain connects TRBV10-3 to TRBJ2-3; a weak D match, TRBD1 (6 bases). The CDR3 sequence is 15 residues long. The V end was cut by 7 bases, the J end by 0 bases, with 14 bases between. The germline CDR1 and CDR2 sequences are ENHRY and SYGVKD. Here the CDR3 DNA reads TGTGCCATCACCCCAGGGGATGCAAGCACAGATACGCAGTATTTT. It specifies CAITPGDASTDTQYF.

Only one count was recorded for this clone. V is TRBV10-3 and J is TRBJ2-2, with TRBD1 identical over 7 bases. V lost 7 bases, J lost 2 bases, and 13 bases stayed unmatched. The CDR3 has 17 residues. Germline V gene lookup returns CDR1 ENHRY and CDR2 SYGVKD. The CDR3 sequence is CAIKTSTGTVNTGELFF. CDR3 DNA sequence: TGTGCCATCAAGACCTCCACCGGGACAGTCAACACCGGGGAGCTGTTTTTT.

The rearrangement links TRBV7-2 to TRBJ1-2; 9 bases agree with TRBD1. The CDR3 extends over 15 amino acids. Germline V gene sequence: CDR1 SGHTA, CDR2 FQGNSA. V shed 6 bases and J 6 bases; nucleotides not matched to a gene: 11. As DNA, the CDR3 is TGTGCCAGCAGTCATAACAGGGGGCTCCCCGATGGCTACACCTTC. Protein sequence: CASSHNRGLPDGYTF.

This chain uses TRBV21-1 with TRBJ2-7; TRBD1 is the table's D call, not checked against the DNA. TRBV21-1 is flagged as a pseudogene. The CDR3 has 14 amino acids. CDR3 coding DNA: TGTGCCAGCCTTGGGACAGGGGTTTTCTACGAGCAGTACTTC. This gives the protein CASLGTGVFYEQYF.

In this sample, this clone turned up many times. The chain has TRBV2 and TRBJ1-3; tentatively, D is TRBD1 (6 bases). From germline, CDR1 is SNHLY and CDR2 FYNNEI. With 5 bases removed from V and 8 bases from J, the gap between germline ends came to 19 bases. CDR3 length equals 15 residues. CDR3 bases: TGTGCCAGCAGTTGGCGGGGGGCCTCAGCGGACACCATATATTTT. Its translation: CASSWRGASADTIYF.

J is TRBJ1-4 and V is TRBV7-2; TRBD1 agrees at 8 bases. V trimming: 5 bases; J trimming: 8 bases; junction bases outside the gene matches: 7. The CDR3 length is 14 residues. Germline V gene sequence: CDR1 SGHTA, CDR2 FQGNSA. CDR3 loop: CASSEDREGEKLFF. In DNA form, the CDR3 reads TGTGCCAGCAGCGAGGACAGGGAAGGGGAAAAACTGTTTTTT.

Regarding this clone: At one of its ends the junction is not consistent with the germline gene, which may arise from a read error. The chain is built from TRBV20-1 and TRBJ1-2; the D gene is possibly TRBD1 (5 bases). Germline CDR1 DFQATT, CDR2 SNEGSKA (reference sequence). This CDR3 region has 11 residues. CDR3 sequence reads: CKTTASYGYTF. Here the CDR3 DNA reads TGTAAAACGACAGCGTCCTATGGCTACACCTTC.

The gene calls are TRBV2 and TRBJ2-3, with D maybe TRBD1 (6 bases). Germline V gives CDR1 SNHLY, CDR2 FYNNEI. This CDR3 contains 14 residues. Trimming took 7 bases from V and 1 from J, leaving 12 bases between them. The CDR3 spells CASIRGSGTDTQYF. CDR3 nucleotide sequence: TGTGCCAGCATCAGGGGATCGGGCACAGATACGCAGTATTTT.

The chain joins TRBV10-3 to TRBJ2-7; 9 nucleotides align to TRBD1. The CDR3 extends over 21 amino acids. Trimming cost V 3 bases and J 4 bases; bases outside gene matches: 25. CDR1 is ENHRY and CDR2 is SYGVKD in the germline V gene. The CDR3 loop is CAISDVGKGWVDRGRWYEQYF. The CDR3 DNA is TGTGCCATCAGTGATGTGGGCAAGGGGTGGGTGGACAGGGGTAGATGGTACGAGCAGTACTTC.

The chain employs TRBV5-6 and TRBJ2-7, with 7 bases identical to TRBD2. Germline V gives CDR1 SGHDT, CDR2 YYEEEE. The CDR3 runs to 13 residues. The V segment lost 0 bases and the J segment 5 bases; nucleotides outside the gene matches: 2. For the CDR3, the DNA is TGTGCCAGCAGCTTGGTCGGGGGGAACGAGCAGTACTTC. It yields the protein CASSLVGGNEQYF.